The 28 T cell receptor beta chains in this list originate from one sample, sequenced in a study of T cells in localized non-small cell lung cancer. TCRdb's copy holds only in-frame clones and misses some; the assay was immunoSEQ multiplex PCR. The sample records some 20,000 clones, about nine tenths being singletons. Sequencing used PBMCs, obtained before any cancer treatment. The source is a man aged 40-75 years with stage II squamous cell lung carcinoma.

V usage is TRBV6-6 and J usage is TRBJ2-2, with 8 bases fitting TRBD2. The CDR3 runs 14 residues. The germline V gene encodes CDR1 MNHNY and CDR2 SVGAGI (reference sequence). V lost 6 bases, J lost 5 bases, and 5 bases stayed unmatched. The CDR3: CASRTGTRTGELFF. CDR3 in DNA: TGTGCCAGCAGAACCGGGACTAGGACCGGGGAGCTGTTTTTT.

The CDR3 spells CASRLATNEKLFF. Written as DNA, the CDR3 is TGTGCCAGCAGACTTGCAACTAATGAAAAACTGTTTTTT. The rearrangement links TRBV6-1 to TRBJ1-4; D unresolved. Trimming pared 6 bases from V and 0 bases from J, leaving 5 bases between. Germline V CDR1 and CDR2: MNHNS, SASEGT. The CDR3 extends over 13 amino acids.

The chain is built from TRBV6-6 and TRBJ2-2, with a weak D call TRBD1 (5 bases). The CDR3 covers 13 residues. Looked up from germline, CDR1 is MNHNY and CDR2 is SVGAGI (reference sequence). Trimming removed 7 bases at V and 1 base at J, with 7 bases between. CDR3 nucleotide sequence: TGTGCCAGCATAACAGGGAACACCGGGGAGCTGTTTTTT. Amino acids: CASITGNTGELFF.

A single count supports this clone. This CDR3 reads CASSSRQGRDSPLHF. The CDR3 region has the DNA TGTGCCAGCAGCTCCCGACAGGGTCGGGATTCACCCCTCCACTTT. This chain joins TRBV7-2 and TRBJ1-6; 7 positions match TRBD1. Per the germline V gene, CDR1 is SGHTA and CDR2 is FQGNSA. The CDR3 spans 15 residues. Trimming removed 4 bases from V and 8 bases from J; junction bases left unmatched: 8. Looking up the rest from reference TRBV7-2 and TRBJ1-6 gives the full variable domain: GAGVSQSPSNKVTEKGKDVELRCDPISGHTALYWYRQSLGQGLEFLIYFQGNSAPDKSGLPSDRFSAERTGGSVSTLTIQRTQQEDSAVYLCASSSRQGRDSPLHFGNGTRLTVT.

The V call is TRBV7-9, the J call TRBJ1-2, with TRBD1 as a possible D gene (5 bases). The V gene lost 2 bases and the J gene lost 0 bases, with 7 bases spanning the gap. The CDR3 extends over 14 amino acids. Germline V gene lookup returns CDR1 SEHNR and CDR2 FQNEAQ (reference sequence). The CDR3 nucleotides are TGTGCCAGCAGCTTACGGGACTCTAACTATGGCTACACCTTC. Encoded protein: CASSLRDSNYGYTF.

In DNA, the CDR3 is TGTGCCAGTAGTATGGCAGGGCGCGAGACCCAGTACTTC. Amino acid sequence: CASSMAGRETQYF. The chain employs TRBV19 and TRBJ2-5, with a possible D match to TRBD1 (5 bases). Trimming shortened V by 3 bases and J by 5 bases, and 10 bases separated the two germline ends. The length of the CDR3 is 13 residues. Germline CDR1 is LNHDA and CDR2 is SQIVND (reference sequence).

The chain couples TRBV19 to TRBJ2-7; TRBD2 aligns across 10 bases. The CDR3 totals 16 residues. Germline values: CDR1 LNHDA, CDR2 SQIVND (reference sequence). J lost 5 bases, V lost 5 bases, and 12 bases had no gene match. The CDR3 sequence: CASSLFQTSGINEQYF. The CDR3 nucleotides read TGTGCCAGTAGTCTTTTTCAAACTAGCGGGATCAACGAGCAGTACTTC.

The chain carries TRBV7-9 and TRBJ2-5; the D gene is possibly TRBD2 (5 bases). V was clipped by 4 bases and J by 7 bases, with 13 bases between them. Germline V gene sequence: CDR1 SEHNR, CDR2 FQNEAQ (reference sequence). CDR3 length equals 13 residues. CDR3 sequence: CASSSLGAMTQYF. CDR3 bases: TGTGCCAGCAGCTCCCTGGGAGCGATGACCCAGTACTTC.

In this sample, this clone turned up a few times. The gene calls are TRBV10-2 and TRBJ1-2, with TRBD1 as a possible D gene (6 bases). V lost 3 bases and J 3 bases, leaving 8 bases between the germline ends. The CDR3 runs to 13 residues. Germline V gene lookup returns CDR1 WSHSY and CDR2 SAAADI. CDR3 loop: CASSERTDYGYTF. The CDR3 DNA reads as TGCGCCAGCAGTGAAAGGACAGACTATGGCTACACCTTC.

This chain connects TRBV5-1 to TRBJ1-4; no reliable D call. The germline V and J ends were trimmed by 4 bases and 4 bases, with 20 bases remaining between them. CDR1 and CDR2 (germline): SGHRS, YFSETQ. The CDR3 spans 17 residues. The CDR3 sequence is CASSPDGSLHSNEKLFF. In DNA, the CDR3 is TGCGCCAGCAGCCCGGACGGGTCGTTGCATAGTAATGAAAAACTGTTTTTT. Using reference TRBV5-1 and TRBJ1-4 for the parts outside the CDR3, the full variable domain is KAGVTQTPRYLIKTRGQQVTLSCSPISGHRSVSWYQQTPGQGLQFLFEYFSETQRNKGNFPGRFSGRQFSNSRSEMNVSTLELGDSALYLCASSPDGSLHSNEKLFFGSGTQLSVL.

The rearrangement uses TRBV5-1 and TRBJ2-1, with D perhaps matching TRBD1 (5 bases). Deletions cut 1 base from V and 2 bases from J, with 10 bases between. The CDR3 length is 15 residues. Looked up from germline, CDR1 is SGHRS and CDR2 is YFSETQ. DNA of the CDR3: TGCGCCAGCAGCTTGTCCCAGGGAACCTACAATGAGCAGTTCTTC. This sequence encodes CASSLSQGTYNEQFF.

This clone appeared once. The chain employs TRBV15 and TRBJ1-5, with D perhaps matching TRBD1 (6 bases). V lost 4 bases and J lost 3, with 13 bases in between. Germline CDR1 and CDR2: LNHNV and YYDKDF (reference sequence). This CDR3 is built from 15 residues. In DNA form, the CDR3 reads TGTGCCACCAGCATAAGGGGGGACCTCAATCAGCCCCAGCATTTT. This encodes CATSIRGDLNQPQHF.

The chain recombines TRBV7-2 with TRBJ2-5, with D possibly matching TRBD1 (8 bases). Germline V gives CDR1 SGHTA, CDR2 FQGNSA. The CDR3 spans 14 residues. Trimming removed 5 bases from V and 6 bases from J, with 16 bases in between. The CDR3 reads CASSQQGGQKTQYF. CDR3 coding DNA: TGTGCCAGCAGCCAACAGGGGGGGCAGAAGACCCAGTACTTC.

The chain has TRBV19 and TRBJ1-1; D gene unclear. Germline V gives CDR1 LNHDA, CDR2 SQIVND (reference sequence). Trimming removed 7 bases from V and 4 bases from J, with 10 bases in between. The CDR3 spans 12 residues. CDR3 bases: TGTGCCAGTAAGGGTCGGAGCACTGAAGCTTTCTTT. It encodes CASKGRSTEAFF.

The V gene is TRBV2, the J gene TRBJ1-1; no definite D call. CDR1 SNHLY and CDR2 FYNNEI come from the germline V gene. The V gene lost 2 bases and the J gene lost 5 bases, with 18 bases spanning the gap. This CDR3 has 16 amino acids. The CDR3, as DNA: TGTGCCAGCAGTGAACTCCACAATAGGGTAGGAACTGAAGCTTTCTTT. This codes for CASSELHNRVGTEAFF.

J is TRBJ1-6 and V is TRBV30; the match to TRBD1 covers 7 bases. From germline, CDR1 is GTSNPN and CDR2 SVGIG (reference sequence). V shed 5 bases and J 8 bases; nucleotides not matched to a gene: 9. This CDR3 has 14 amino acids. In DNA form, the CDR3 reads TGTGCCTGGGGGAGAGGGGGCGGATATTCACCCCTCCACTTT. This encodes CAWGRGGGYSPLHF.

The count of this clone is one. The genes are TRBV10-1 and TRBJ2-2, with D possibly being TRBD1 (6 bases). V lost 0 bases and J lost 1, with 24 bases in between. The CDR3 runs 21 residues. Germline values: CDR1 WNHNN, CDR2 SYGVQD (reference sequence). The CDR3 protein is CASSESILTLQGPLNTGELFF. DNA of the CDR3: TGCGCCAGCAGTGAGTCGATTTTGACCCTGCAGGGGCCCTTGAACACCGGGGAGCTGTTTTTT.

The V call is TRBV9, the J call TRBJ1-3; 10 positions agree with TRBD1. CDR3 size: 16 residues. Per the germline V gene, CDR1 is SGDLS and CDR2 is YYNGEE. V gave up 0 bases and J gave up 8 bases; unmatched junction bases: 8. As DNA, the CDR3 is TGTGCCAGCAGCGTAGATCGGGACAGGGGAGTAGACACCATATATTTT. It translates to CASSVDRDRGVDTIYF. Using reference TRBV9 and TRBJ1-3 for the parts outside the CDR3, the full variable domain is DSGVTQTPKHLITATGQRVTLRCSPRSGDLSVYWYQQSLDQGLQFLIQYYNGEERAKGNILERFSAQQFPDLHSELNLSSLELGDSALYFCASSVDRDRGVDTIYFGEGSWLTVV.

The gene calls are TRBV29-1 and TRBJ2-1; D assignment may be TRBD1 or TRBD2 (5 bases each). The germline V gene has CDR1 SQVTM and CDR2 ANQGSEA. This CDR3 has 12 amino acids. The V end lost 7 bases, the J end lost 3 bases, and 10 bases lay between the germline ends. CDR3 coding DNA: TGCAGCGGTCGGGACGGCTACAATGAGCAGTTCTTC. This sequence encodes CSGRDGYNEQFF.

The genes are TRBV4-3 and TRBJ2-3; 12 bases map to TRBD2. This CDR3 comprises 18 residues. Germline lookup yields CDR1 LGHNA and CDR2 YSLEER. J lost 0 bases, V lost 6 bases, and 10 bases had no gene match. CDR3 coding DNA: TGCGCCAGCAGTCTACGAAGCCTAGCGGGAGGGAGCACAGATACGCAGTATTTT. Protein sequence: CASSLRSLAGGSTDTQYF.

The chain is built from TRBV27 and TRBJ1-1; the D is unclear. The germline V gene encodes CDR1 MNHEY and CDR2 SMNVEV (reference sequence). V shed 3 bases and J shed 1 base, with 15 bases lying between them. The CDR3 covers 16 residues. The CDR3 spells CASSFRTMPRNTEAFF. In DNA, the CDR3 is TGTGCCAGCAGTTTCCGTACGATGCCCCGGAACACTGAAGCTTTCTTT.

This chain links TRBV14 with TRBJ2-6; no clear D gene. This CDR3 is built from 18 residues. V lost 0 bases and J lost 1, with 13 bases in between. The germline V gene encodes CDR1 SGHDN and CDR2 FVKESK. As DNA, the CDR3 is TGTGCCAGCAGCCAAGACTCCAGTTTCTTTTCTGGGGCCAACGTCCTGACTTTC. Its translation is CASSQDSSFFSGANVLTF.

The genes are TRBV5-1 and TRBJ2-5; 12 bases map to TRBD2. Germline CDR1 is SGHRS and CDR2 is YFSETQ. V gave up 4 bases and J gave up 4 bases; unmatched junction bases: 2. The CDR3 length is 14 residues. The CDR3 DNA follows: TGCGCCAGCAGCCCGGGACTAGCGGGAGAGACCCAGTACTTC. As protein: CASSPGLAGETQYF.

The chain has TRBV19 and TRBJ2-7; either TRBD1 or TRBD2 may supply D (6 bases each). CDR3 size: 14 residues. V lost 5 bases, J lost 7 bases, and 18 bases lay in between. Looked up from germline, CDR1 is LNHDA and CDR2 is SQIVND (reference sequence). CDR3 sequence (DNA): TGTGCCAGTAGTCCCCCGGGGGCAGATAATGAGCAGTACTTC. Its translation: CASSPPGADNEQYF.

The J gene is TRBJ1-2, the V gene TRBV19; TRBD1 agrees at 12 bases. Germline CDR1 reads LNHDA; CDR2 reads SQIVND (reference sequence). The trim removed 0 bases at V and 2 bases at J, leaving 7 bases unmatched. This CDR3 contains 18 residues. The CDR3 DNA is TGTGCCAGTAGTATAGATGGGACAGGGGGCCCTGAGAACTATGGCTACACCTTC. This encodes CASSIDGTGGPENYGYTF.

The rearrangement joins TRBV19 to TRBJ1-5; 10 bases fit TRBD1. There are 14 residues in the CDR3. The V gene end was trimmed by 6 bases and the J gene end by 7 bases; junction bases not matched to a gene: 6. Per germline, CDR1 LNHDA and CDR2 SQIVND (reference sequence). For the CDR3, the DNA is TGTGCCAGTAGGGACGGACAGGGGGGACAGCCCCAGCATTTT. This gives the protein CASRDGQGGQPQHF.

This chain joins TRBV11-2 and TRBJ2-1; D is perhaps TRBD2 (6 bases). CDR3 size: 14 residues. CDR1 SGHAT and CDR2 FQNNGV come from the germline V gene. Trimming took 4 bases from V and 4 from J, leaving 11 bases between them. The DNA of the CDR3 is TGTGCCAGCAGCTCCCCTCGGGGGTACAATGAGCAGTTCTTC. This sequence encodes CASSSPRGYNEQFF.

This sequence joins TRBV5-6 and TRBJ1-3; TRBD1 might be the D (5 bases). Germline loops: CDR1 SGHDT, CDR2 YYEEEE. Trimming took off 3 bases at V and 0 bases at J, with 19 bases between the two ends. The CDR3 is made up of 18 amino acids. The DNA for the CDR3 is TGTGCCAGCAGCTCCCCCGGGACCGAGTATTTCTCTGGAAACACCATATATTTT. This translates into CASSSPGTEYFSGNTIYF.